The 16 T cell receptor beta chains below come from one sample, sequenced in a study of blood T cell repertoires in COVID-19. Using immunoSEQ multiplex PCR, the repertoire was profiled, and TCRdb retains in-frame clones only, with some absent. Among tens of thousands of clones listed, 81% were seen once. Sequencing input: peripheral blood. The source is a woman older than 75 with active or convalescent COVID-19.

The chain joins TRBV5-4 to TRBJ2-2; TRBD2 is a possible D gene (6 bases). In germline, CDR1 is SGHNT, CDR2 YYREEE (reference sequence). V was cut by 3 bases and J by 7 bases, with 19 bases left in between. CDR3 length: 16 amino acids. The CDR3, as DNA: TGTGCCAGCAGCTGGGTGGCGGGGAATCTGGGCGGGGAGCTGTTTTTT. Translated, it gives CASSWVAGNLGGELFF.

This clone has just a few counts. The chain is built from TRBV27 and TRBJ1-4; maybe TRBD1 (5 bases). Germline V gives CDR1 MNHEY, CDR2 SMNVEV (reference sequence). V was pared by 6 bases and J by 8 bases, with 16 bases between. The CDR3 runs 14 residues. In DNA, the CDR3 is TGTGCCAGCAGCCAAGGGGTGACCTTGGAAAAACTGTTTTTT. This sequence encodes CASSQGVTLEKLFF.

The chain carries TRBV6-5 and TRBJ2-7; 12 bases agree with TRBD1. Germline CDR1 is MNHEY and CDR2 is SVGAGI. This CDR3 has 14 amino acids. V gave up 6 bases and J gave up 6 bases; unmatched junction bases: 6. This chain's CDR3 is CASRGQGAFGEQYF. CDR3 nucleotide sequence: TGTGCCAGCAGGGGACAGGGGGCGTTTGGCGAGCAGTACTTC.

CDR3 sequence: CASSQGLPEKLFF. CDR3 nucleotide sequence: TGTGCCAGCAGCCAGGGCCTACCGGAAAAACTGTTTTTT. The chain is built from TRBV3-1 (or the pseudogene TRBV3-2) and TRBJ1-4; D is uncertain. Germline loops: CDR1 LGHDT, CDR2 YNNKEL (reference sequence). Trimming removed 3 bases at V and 8 bases at J, with 10 bases between. This CDR3 is built from 13 residues.

The chain joins TRBV19 to TRBJ1-3; D not certain. The CDR3 is 14 residues long. V lost 6 bases to trimming and J lost 0 bases, with 9 bases between them. The germline V gene has CDR1 LNHDA and CDR2 SQIVND (reference sequence). DNA for the CDR3: TGTGCCAGTAGCCCAGGAAGCTCTGGAAACACCATATATTTT. Encoded protein: CASSPGSSGNTIYF.

This chain links TRBV10-3 with TRBJ1-3, with D possibly TRBD1 on 5 matching bases. The CDR3 spans 15 residues. CDR1 is ENHRY and CDR2 is SYGVKD in the germline V gene. Trimming pared 7 bases from V and 4 bases from J, leaving 17 bases between. The CDR3 sequence is CAITPGQGRGNTIYF. The CDR3 bases are TGTGCCATCACCCCCGGTCAGGGCCGGGGAAACACCATATATTTT.

This chain connects TRBV2 to TRBJ2-6, with a possible D match to TRBD1 (6 bases). Trimming pared 6 bases from V and 0 bases from J, leaving 9 bases between. CDR3 length: 15 residues. Germline V CDR1 and CDR2: SNHLY, FYNNEI. DNA of the CDR3: TGTGCCAGCAGCGGACAGAGCTCTGGGGCCAACGTCCTGACTTTC. Encoded protein: CASSGQSSGANVLTF.

This clone was observed a few times. This chain links TRBV20-1 with TRBJ1-1; 7 nucleotides agree with TRBD1. Trimming took 4 bases from V and 8 from J; bases not matched to a gene: 4. Germline V CDR1 and CDR2: DFQATT, SNEGSKA (reference sequence). The CDR3 loop spans 11 amino acids. The CDR3 DNA is TGCAGTGCTACCGGACAGGTCGAAGCTTTCTTT. Its protein is CSATGQVEAFF.

The genes are TRBV5-1 and TRBJ2-5, with 8 bases that match TRBD2. Per the germline V gene, CDR1 is SGHRS and CDR2 is YFSETQ. This CDR3 is 17 amino acids long. The J segment lost 5 bases and the V segment lost 4 bases, leaving 16 bases of the junction unmatched. For the CDR3, the DNA is TGCGCCAGCAGCCCTCCCGTGGGGGCCACGGGGGGGGAGACCCAGTACTTC. Residues: CASSPPVGATGGETQYF.

This rearrangement joins TRBV19 to TRBJ1-2, with D perhaps matching TRBD1 (6 bases). Germline V lookup: CDR1 LNHDA, CDR2 SQIVND (reference sequence). V lost 3 bases and J 8 bases, leaving 16 bases between the germline ends. The CDR3 totals 14 residues. CDR3 sequence: CASSILGASWGYTF. The CDR3 nucleotides read TGTGCCAGTAGTATCTTGGGGGCCAGCTGGGGCTACACCTTC.

The chain combines TRBV4-1 with TRBJ2-6; 10 nucleotides align to TRBD1. V trimming: 1 base; J trimming: 4 bases; junction bases outside the gene matches: 7. The germline CDR1 and CDR2 sequences are MGHRA and YSYEKL. CDR3 length: 18 residues. The CDR3 nucleotides read TGCGCCAGCAGCCAAGGACAGGGGGCGCCGACGGGGGCCAACGTCCTGACTTTC. Its protein product is CASSQGQGAPTGANVLTF.

The J gene is TRBJ2-7, the V gene TRBV7-2; D is ambiguous. The ends were cut back, 4 bases at V and 4 bases at J, with 11 bases in the middle. Germline CDR1 SGHTA, CDR2 FQGNSA. The CDR3 runs 13 residues. CDR3 DNA: TGTGCCAGCAGCTCTTCATTCGGGTACGAGCAGTACTTC. It encodes CASSSSFGYEQYF.

The rearrangement uses TRBV24-1 and TRBJ1-4, with 9 positions matching TRBD1. V dropped 7 bases and J dropped 7; count of bases not matched to a gene: 3. CDR1 and CDR2 from the germline V gene are KGHDR and SFDVKD. The CDR3 length is 13 residues. The DNA for the CDR3 is TGTGCCACCAGACAGGGGGCAGGTGAAAAACTGTTTTTT. Its translation: CATRQGAGEKLFF.

The rearrangement joins TRBV19 to TRBJ2-5, with 8 bases aligning to TRBD1. The CDR3 runs 13 residues. V shed 5 bases, J shed 3 bases, and the junction held 2 bases outside the gene matches. Germline V CDR1 and CDR2: LNHDA, SQIVND (reference sequence). CDR3: CASSPTGEETQYF. The CDR3 DNA sequence: TGTGCCAGTAGTCCGACAGGGGAAGAGACCCAGTACTTC.

Concerning this clone: One end of the junction is discordant with germline, which a read error may explain. In DNA, the CDR3 is TGCGCCAGCAGACCGATTATACAGGGAATCTTC. Translation: CASRPIIQGIF. The chain couples TRBV23-1 to TRBJ2-1; D is perhaps TRBD1 (6 bases). TRBV23-1 is an ORF, and what it does is uncertain. This CDR3 spans 11 amino acids.

V gene TRBV21-1 combines with J gene TRBJ2-7; the table's D call TRBD1 went unverified against the DNA. TRBV21-1 is deemed a pseudogene. This CDR3 has 16 residues. CDR3 loop: CASHQGPNRGYYEQYF. The CDR3 DNA is TGTGCCAGCCATCAGGGGCCCAACCGGGGATACTACGAGCAGTACTTC.